A single T cell receptor beta chain is shown here with its context. What it binds is unknown. The entry originates in a study of vaccination and CD4 T cells after COVID-19. At the level of the study: Either the Pfizer-BioNTech BNT162b2 or Moderna mRNA-1273 vaccine was given as two doses. In culture, cells were exposed to overlapping spike peptides from SARS-CoV-2, HCoV-NL63, HCoV-OC43 and HCoV-229E. Collection of post-vaccine samples followed dose two by a median approximately 69 days, spanning a range of 14 to 241.

The Oncomine TCR Beta short-read assay was applied to DNA of cultured CD4+ T cells. Each CDR3 protein gets one entry after TCRdb re-called the PCR reads with MiXCR. The sample holds 20,000 to 30,000 distinct CDR3 sequences, more than 30% seen once. V dropped 2 bases and J dropped 1; count of bases not matched to a gene: 3. CDR1 and CDR2 from the germline V gene are KGHDR and SFDVKD. CDR3 length: 15 residues. Time point: late sampling 161 to 241 days after vaccination in three convalescent patients. Treatment described: approximately 9-day PBMC culture with coronavirus spike peptide pools or control peptides (ViraFEST assay). About 1.8 million PBMCs went into each well for culture with 8.5 to 10 IU/ml IL-2 and 10 ug/ml peptide pools.

The rearrangement links TRBV24-1 to TRBJ2-5; 7 nucleotides agree with TRBD1. The TCR originated in a human donor who had recovered from COVID-19. Sequenced material: CD4+ T cells from blood, cultured in vitro, taken about 7 months after SARS-CoV-2 vaccination. The CDR3 DNA reads TGTGCCACCAGTGATTACACAGGGGCCCAAGAGACCCAGTACTTC. It specifies CATSDYTGAQETQYF.